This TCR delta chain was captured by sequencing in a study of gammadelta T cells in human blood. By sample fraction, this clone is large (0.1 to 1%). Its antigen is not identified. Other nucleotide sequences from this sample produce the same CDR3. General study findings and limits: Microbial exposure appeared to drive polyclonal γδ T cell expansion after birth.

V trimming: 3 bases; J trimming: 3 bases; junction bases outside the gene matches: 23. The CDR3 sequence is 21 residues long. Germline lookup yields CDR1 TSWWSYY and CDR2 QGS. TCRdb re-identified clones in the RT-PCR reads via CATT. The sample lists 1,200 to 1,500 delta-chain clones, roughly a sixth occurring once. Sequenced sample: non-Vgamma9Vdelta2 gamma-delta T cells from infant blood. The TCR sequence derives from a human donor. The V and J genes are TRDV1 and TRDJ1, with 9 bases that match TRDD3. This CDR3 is CALGDALFPLLGDFGPDKLIF. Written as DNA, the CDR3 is TGTGCTCTTGGGGACGCTCTCTTCCCTTTACTGGGGGACTTCGGTCCCGATAAACTCATCTTT.